This entry concerns a single TCR beta chain. As handled by the study authors: Amplification with reference gene primers provided the estimates of nucleated cell counts. Here immunoSEQ multiplex PCR was the method, and the copy in TCRdb shows in-frame clones only, minus some. V and J calls plus clone size are reproduced from that table; the DNA served to infer D and trimming. The sample has just under 150,000 clones, roughly 86% seen once. The CDR3 spans 16 residues. Looked up from germline, CDR1 is SGHTA and CDR2 is FQGNSA. The J segment lost 10 bases and the V segment lost 4 bases, leaving 8 bases of the junction unmatched. This specimen belongs to a study of blood T cell repertoires in COVID-19. The overall study: In each case, the material was cDNA or gDNA derived from T cells, B-cell-depleted T cells, or PBMCs.

The clonotype originates from a woman aged 45-59 years with acute or convalescent COVID-19. V and J are TRBV7-2 and TRBJ2-1; 15 nucleotides line up with TRBD2. Sequencing was done on a sample of peripheral blood. The CDR3 coding sequence is TGTGCCAGCAGCTCACTCGGACTAGCGGGAGGGGGGGAGCAGTTCTTC. Its translation: CASSSLGLAGGGEQFF.